This T cell receptor beta chain was profiled in a study of T cells in Graves' hyperthyroidism and ophthalmopathy. Whole-study context: Peripheral blood samples were taken at initial diagnosis, prior to any treatment.

Of note for this clonotype: A much bigger clone sits one base away, suggesting this may be a read error.

From RNA transcripts, TCR beta CDR3 regions were amplified. The HTBI set primed first-round TCR CDR3 RT-PCR. MiXCR, applied by TCRdb to the multiplex PCR reads, yields one record per CDR3 protein. The repertoire has over 700,000 distinct CDR3 sequences, around 19% of them found once; the top ten carry about a sixth. V gave up 8 bases and J gave up 6 bases, with 13 bases separating them. Germline loops: CDR1 SNHLY, CDR2 FYNNEI. The CDR3 totals 13 residues. Sequenced material: blood. The sequence was collected from a woman aged 45-60 years with Graves' hyperthyroidism that later progressed to Graves' ophthalmopathy. This chain uses TRBV2 with TRBJ1-4; tentatively, D is TRBD1 (6 bases). This chain's CDR3 is CASVRGTDEKLFF. The CDR3 DNA reads as TGTGCCAGCGTCAGGGGTACTGATGAAAAACTGTTTTTT.